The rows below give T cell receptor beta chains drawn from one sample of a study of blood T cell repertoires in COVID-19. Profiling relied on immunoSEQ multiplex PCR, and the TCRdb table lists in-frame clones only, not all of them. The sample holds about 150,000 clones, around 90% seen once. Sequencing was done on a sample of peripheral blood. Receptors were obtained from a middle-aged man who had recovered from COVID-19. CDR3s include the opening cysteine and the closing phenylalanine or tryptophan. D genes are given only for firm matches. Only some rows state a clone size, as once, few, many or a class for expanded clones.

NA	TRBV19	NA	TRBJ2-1	CASSNDNYNEQFF	TGTGCCAGTAGTAACGACAACTACAATGAGCAGTTCTTC
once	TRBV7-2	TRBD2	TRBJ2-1	CASSFGGGYNEQFF	TGTGCCAGCAGCTTCGGCGGGGGGTACAATGAGCAGTTCTTC
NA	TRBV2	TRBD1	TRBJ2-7	CASKPGQGTYEQYF	TGTGCCAGCAAGCCGGGACAGGGGACCTACGAGCAGTACTTC
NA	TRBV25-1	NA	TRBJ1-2	CASSLKGGTYGYTF	TGTGCCAGCAGCCTAAAGGGGGGGACCTATGGCTACACCTTC
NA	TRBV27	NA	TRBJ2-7	CASSLRRSAYEQYF	TGTGCCAGCAGTTTGAGGAGGAGTGCCTACGAGCAGTACTTC
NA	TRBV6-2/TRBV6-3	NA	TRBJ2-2	CASRPPGTSNTGELFF	TGTGCCAGCAGACCTCCCGGGACTTCGAACACCGGGGAGCTGTTTTTT
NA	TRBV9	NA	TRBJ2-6	CASSAGAGVSSGANVLTF	TGTGCCAGCAGCGCAGGGGCAGGGGTATCTTCTGGGGCCAACGTCCTGACTTTC
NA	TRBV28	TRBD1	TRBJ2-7	CASRGQGPLFPLYF	TGTGCCAGCAGGGGACAGGGCCCCTTATTCCCCCTCTACTTC
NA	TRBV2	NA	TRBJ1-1	CASSLRGNTEAFF	TGTGCCAGCAGTTTAAGGGGGAACACTGAAGCTTTCTTT
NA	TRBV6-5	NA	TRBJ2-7	CASSKQGSYEQYF	TGTGCCAGCAGTAAACAGGGTTCCTACGAGCAGTACTTC
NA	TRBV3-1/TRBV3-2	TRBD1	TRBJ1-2	CASSQERAGGGYGYTF	TGTGCCAGCAGCCAAGAAAGGGCAGGGGGCGGCTATGGCTACACCTTC
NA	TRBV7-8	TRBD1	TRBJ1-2	CASSRGQNYGYTF	TGTGCCAGCAGCCGGGGACAGAACTATGGCTACACCTTC
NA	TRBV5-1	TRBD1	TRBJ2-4	CASSLQGPDVIKNIQYF	TGCGCCAGCAGCTTACAGGGGCCGGACGTGATCAAAAACATTCAGTACTTC
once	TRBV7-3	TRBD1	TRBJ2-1	CASSLVTGAYNEQFF	TGTGCCAGCAGCTTAGTGACAGGGGCCTACAATGAGCAGTTCTTC
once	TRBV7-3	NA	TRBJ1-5	CASSKLAGFGNQPQHF	TGTGCCAGCAGCAAATTAGCAGGGTTCGGCAATCAGCCCCAGCATTTT
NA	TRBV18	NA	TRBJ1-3	CASSPLYRASGNTIYF	TGTGCCAGCTCACCACTCTACAGGGCCTCTGGAAACACCATATATTTT
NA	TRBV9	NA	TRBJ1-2	CASSEGEGLGYGYTF	TGTGCCAGCAGCGAGGGGGAGGGCTTGGGCTATGGCTACACCTTC
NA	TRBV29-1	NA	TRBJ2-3	CSSMGGQSSTDTQYF	TGCAGCTCCATGGGGGGGCAATCGTCCACAGATACGCAGTATTTT
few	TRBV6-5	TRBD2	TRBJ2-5	CASSYPGGGETQYF	TGTGCCAGCAGTTATCCCGGCGGGGGTGAGACCCAGTACTTC
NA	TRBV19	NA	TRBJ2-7	CASSDFGYEQYF	TGTGCCAGTAGTGATTTCGGGTACGAGCAGTACTTC
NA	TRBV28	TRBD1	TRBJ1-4	CASYRGGNEKLFF	TGTGCCAGCTACAGGGGGGGTAATGAAAAACTGTTTTTT
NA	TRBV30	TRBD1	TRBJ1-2	CAWSVKGADGNYGYTF	TGTGCCTGGAGTGTTAAGGGGGCGGACGGGAACTATGGCTACACCTTC
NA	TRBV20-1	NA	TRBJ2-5	CSARGETQYF	TGCAGTGCTAGGGGCGAGACCCAGTACTTC
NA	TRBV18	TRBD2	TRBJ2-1	CASSRRGGSDSYNEQFF	TGTGCCAGCTCACGGCGGGGAGGGTCCGACTCCTACAATGAGCAGTTCTTC
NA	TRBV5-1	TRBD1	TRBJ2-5	CASSPGQPKETQYF	TGCGCCAGCAGCCCGGGACAGCCCAAAGAGACCCAGTACTTC
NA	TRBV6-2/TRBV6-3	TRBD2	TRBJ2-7	CASSRTSGGATIYEQYF	TGTGCCAGCAGTCGCACTAGCGGGGGGGCCACGATCTACGAGCAGTACTTC
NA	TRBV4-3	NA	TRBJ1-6	CASSQTEYNSPLHF	TGCGCCAGCAGCCAGACAGAGTATAATTCACCCCTCCACTTT
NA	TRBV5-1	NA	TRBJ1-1	CASSYPGGGADLGTEAFF	TGCGCCAGCAGCTATCCCGGAGGGGGGGCGGATTTAGGGACTGAAGCTTTCTTT
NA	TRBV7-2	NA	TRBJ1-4	CASSLRQGRVTNEKLFF	TGTGCCAGCAGCTTAAGGCAGGGAAGGGTAACTAATGAAAAACTGTTTTTT
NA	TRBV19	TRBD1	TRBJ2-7	CASSKRDSYEQYF	TGTGCCAGTAGTAAAAGGGACAGCTACGAGCAGTACTTC
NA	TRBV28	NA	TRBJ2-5	CASYAGNQETQYF	TGTGCCAGCTATGCGGGGAACCAAGAGACCCAGTACTTC
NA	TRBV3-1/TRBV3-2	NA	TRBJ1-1	CASSTRTHTEAFF	TGTGCCAGCAGCACCCGGACTCACACTGAAGCTTTCTTT
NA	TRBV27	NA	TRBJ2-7	CASSSSRGVYEQYF	TGTGCCAGCAGTTCCTCCAGGGGGGTCTACGAGCAGTACTTC
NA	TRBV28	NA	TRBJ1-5	CASSPRGWNQPQHF	TGTGCCAGCAGCCCCAGGGGTTGGAATCAGCCCCAGCATTTT
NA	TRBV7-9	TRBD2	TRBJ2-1	CAVAGENEQFF	TGTGCCGTAGCGGGAGAAAATGAGCAGTTCTTC
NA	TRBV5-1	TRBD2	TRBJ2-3	CASSLLAGGRTDTQYF	TGCGCCAGCAGCTTGTTGGCGGGGGGGCGAACAGATACGCAGTATTTT